This T cell receptor (beta chain) was recovered during a study of vaccination and CD4 T cells after COVID-19. Study-wide context: Convalescent patients had positive nasal swab PCR results for SARS-CoV-2. Disease was mild in nine and severe in one.

The V gene lost 0 bases and the J gene lost 4 bases, with 20 bases spanning the gap. The CDR3 length is 17 residues. The germline gives CDR1 DFQATT, CDR2 SNEGSKA (reference sequence). Cultured CD4+ T cell DNA underwent sequencing with the Oncomine TCR Beta short-read assay. TCRdb re-called the PCR reads with MiXCR, one entry per CDR3 protein. The profile shows about 20,000 distinct CDR3 sequences, under 65% of them singletons. With regard to this clonotype: Its specificity is unknown.

Treatment denoted: roughly 11-day PBMC culture with coronavirus spike peptide pools or control peptides (ViraFEST assay). Alongside about 10 IU/ml IL-2 and 9 to 10 ug/ml peptide pools, PBMCs were cultured at some 1.9 million per well. Findings of the study overall: The median SARS-CoV-2-reactive clonotype number increased from about 20 to 38, without statistical significance.

The sample was CD4+ T cells from blood, cultured in vitro, taken after SARS-CoV-2 vaccination. The V call is TRBV20-1, the J call TRBJ2-3; a weak D match, TRBD2 (5 bases). The TCR originated in a human donor who had recovered from COVID-19. CDR3: CSARDYRKRIRSDTQYF. Here the CDR3 DNA reads TGCAGTGCTAGAGATTACCGGAAGCGGATAAGGTCAGATACGCAGTATTTT.